Below, 24 T cell receptor beta chains from the same sample are listed, as sequenced in a study of regulatory T cells in long-lasting Graves disease. Time point described: newly diagnosed GD, antithyroid drugs for less than 3 months. Following extraction of RNA from PBMCs, that RNA was used to make the TCR library. Researchers made TCR beta libraries by using iRepertoire HTBI primers and running Arm-PCR on CDR3 regions. Using its own MiXCR run on the multiplex PCR reads, TCRdb lists one record per CDR3 protein. The sample has under 300,000 distinct CDR3 sequences, over 20% seen once. The material sequenced was peripheral blood mononuclear cells (PBMCs), taken at new diagnosis, from a patient treated with antithyroid drugs. The receptors stem from a female donor with Graves disease.

This sequence joins TRBV11-2 and TRBJ2-5, with TRBD2 matching 9 bases. The J call may be mistaken, given a closer DNA end match to TRBJ2-1. The CDR3 contains 18 residues. Per the germline V gene, CDR1 is SGHAT and CDR2 is FQNNGV. CDR3 sequence: CASSLDLAGGPIRDEQFF. In nucleotides, the CDR3 is TGTGCCAGCAGCTTAGATCTGGCGGGAGGGCCTATTCGGGATGAGCAGTTCTTC.

This clonotype was seen repeatedly, ten times or more. This sequence joins TRBV12-3 or TRBV12-4 and TRBJ2-1; 9 bases map to TRBD2. CDR3 length: 14 amino acids. Trimming at V came to 7 bases and at J to 2 bases, leaving 3 bases not matched to a gene. The CDR3 sequence: CASMVAGAYNEQFF. The CDR3 DNA is TGTGCCAGCATGGTAGCGGGAGCCTACAATGAGCAGTTCTTC.

V gene TRBV20-1 combines with J gene TRBJ2-3; 14 bases line up with TRBD2. Trimming took 1 base from V and 6 from J; bases not matched to a gene: 6. This CDR3 comprises 16 residues. CDR1 and CDR2 from the germline V gene are DFQATT and SNEGSKA (reference sequence). The CDR3 DNA is TGCAGTGCTAGAGGACGGACTAGCGGGGGGTCTGATACGCAGTATTTT. This codes for CSARGRTSGGSDTQYF.

This clonotype was seen ten or more times. This sequence joins TRBV2 and TRBJ1-6; D remains unclear. The germline gives CDR1 SNHLY, CDR2 FYNNEI. CDR3 length equals 15 residues. V lost 7 bases to trimming and J lost 7 bases, with 17 bases between them. CDR3 nucleotide sequence: TGTGCCAGCACTGTGACCCACGCGAGGAATTCACCCCTCCACTTT. Its translation is CASTVTHARNSPLHF.

The table lists this clonotype with many counts. The V and J genes are TRBV7-2 and TRBJ2-3; either TRBD1 or TRBD2 may supply D (7 bases each). This CDR3 has 15 amino acids. V lost 5 bases and J 5 bases, leaving 17 bases between the germline ends. Germline CDR1 SGHTA, CDR2 FQGNSA. In DNA, the CDR3 is TGTGCCAGCAGCATACAGGGGCCGGGGGGAGATACGCAGTATTTT. Amino acids: CASSIQGPGGDTQYF.

This clonotype was seen a handful of times. The chain employs TRBV6-2 or TRBV6-3 and TRBJ1-2; tentative D call: TRBD1 (6 bases). The ends were cut back, 2 bases at V and 7 bases at J, with 8 bases in the middle. In germline, CDR1 is MNHEY, CDR2 SVGEGT. The CDR3 is 12 residues long. In DNA form, the CDR3 reads TGTGCCAGCAGTTACCCGGACAGTGGCTACACCTTC. Its protein is CASSYPDSGYTF.

The chain couples TRBV6-1 to TRBJ2-5, with TRBD2 matching 9 bases. J lost 4 bases, V lost 6 bases, and 6 bases had no gene match. CDR3 size: 14 residues. Germline loops: CDR1 MNHNS, CDR2 SASEGT. CDR3 loop: CASSRGLALETQYF. In nucleotides, the CDR3 is TGTGCCAGCAGCCGCGGACTAGCGCTAGAGACCCAGTACTTC.

This clonotype has at least ten counts. This rearrangement joins TRBV7-8 to TRBJ2-3; TRBD1 matches at 9 bases. Germline assignment: CDR1 SGHVS and CDR2 FQNEAQ. V shed 1 base and J 5 bases; nucleotides not matched to a gene: 1. The CDR3 sequence is 14 residues long. Here the CDR3 DNA reads TGTGCCAGCAGCTTAGACAGGGGGCGAGATACGCAGTATTTT. This translates into CASSLDRGRDTQYF.

This clonotype was seen ten or more times. The chain uses TRBV7-8 and TRBJ2-3; D is ambiguous. The V end lost 1 base, the J end lost 4 bases, and 9 bases lay between the germline ends. This CDR3 is 14 amino acids long. The germline V gene encodes CDR1 SGHVS and CDR2 FQNEAQ. In nucleotides, the CDR3 is TGTGCCAGCAGCTTAGTTCGTGGGGCAGATACGCAGTATTTT. Protein sequence: CASSLVRGADTQYF.

This clonotype was seen at least ten times. V and J are TRBV11-2 and TRBJ1-5; 8 bases map to TRBD1. The CDR3 runs to 13 residues. The germline gives CDR1 SGHAT, CDR2 FQNNGV. The J segment lost 6 bases and the V segment lost 5 bases, leaving 3 bases of the junction unmatched. This CDR3 is CASSVDRGQPQHF. The CDR3 nucleotides read TGTGCCAGCAGCGTCGACAGGGGTCAGCCCCAGCATTTT. The full variable domain, rest sourced from reference TRBV11-2 and TRBJ1-5, is EAGVAQSPRYKIIEKRQSVAFWCNPISGHATLYWYQQILGQGPKLLIQFQNNGVVDDSQLPKDRFSAERLKGVDSTLKIQPAKLEDSAVYLCASSVDRGQPQHFGDGTRLSIL.

The table lists this clonotype with a few counts. The V gene is TRBV12-5, the J gene TRBJ2-1; D may correspond to TRBD1 or TRBD2 (6 bases each). The CDR3 has 12 residues. Trimming removed 4 bases from V and 9 bases from J, with 10 bases in between. The germline gives CDR1 LGHNT, CDR2 FRNRAP. CDR3 DNA: TGTGCTAGTGGTTCCGAGGGGGGTGAGCAGTTCTTC. It specifies CASGSEGGEQFF. The full variable domain, rest sourced from reference TRBV12-5 and TRBJ2-1, is DARVTQTPRHKVTEMGQEVTMRCQPILGHNTVFWYRQTMMQGLELLAYFRNRAPLDDSGMPKDRFSAEMPDATLATLKIQPSEPRDSAVYFCASGSEGGEQFFGPGTRLTVL.

This clonotype was seen many times. The chain has TRBV6-2 or TRBV6-3 and TRBJ2-7, with TRBD1 matching 9 bases. Per germline, CDR1 MNHEY and CDR2 SVGEGT. CDR3 length: 16 amino acids. With 7 bases clipped from V and 3 bases from J, the junction kept 13 bases outside the gene matches. The CDR3 bases are TGTGCCAGCACTACCCCCCCGGGACAGGGTGTCTACGAGCAGTACTTC. Encoded protein: CASTTPPGQGVYEQYF.

This clonotype was seen at least ten times. The genes are TRBV27 and TRBJ1-5; D call uncertain. Trimming pared 2 bases from V and 2 bases from J, leaving 10 bases between. Germline CDR1 MNHEY, CDR2 SMNVEV (reference sequence). The CDR3 covers 15 residues. CDR3 nucleotide sequence: TGTGCCAGCAGTTTAAGCGTGACGGGCAATCAGCCCCAGCATTTT. This codes for CASSLSVTGNQPQHF.

V is TRBV19 and J is TRBJ1-5, with 7 bases matching TRBD1. Germline assignment: CDR1 LNHDA and CDR2 SQIVND (reference sequence). The CDR3 contains 13 residues. J lost 9 bases, V lost 3 bases, and 5 bases had no gene match. In DNA form, the CDR3 reads TGTGCCAGTAGTATGGACAGGTACCGGCCCCAGCATTTT. This sequence encodes CASSMDRYRPQHF. Complete variable domain (other parts from reference TRBV19 and TRBJ1-5): DGGITQSPKYLFRKEGQNVTLSCEQNLNHDAMYWYRQDPGQGLRLIYYSQIVNDFQKGDIAEGYSVSREKKESFPLTVTSAQKNPTAFYLCASSMDRYRPQHFGDGTRLSIL.

Turning to this clonotype: A much more abundant neighbour one base away suggests this may be a read error. This chain connects TRBV5-8 to TRBJ1-1, with a weak D call TRBD1 (5 bases). V was shortened by 2 bases and J by 4 bases, with 15 bases between the two germline ends. The CDR3 runs 15 residues. CDR1 is SGHTS, CDR2 YDEGEE, per germline. The CDR3 bases are TGTGCCAGCAGCTTCAGGGTTACCCGGGGCACTGAAGCTTTCTTT. This codes for CASSFRVTRGTEAFF.

In this sample, this clonotype turned up many times. The chain uses TRBV25-1 and TRBJ2-5; TRBD2 agrees at 8 bases. This CDR3 has 18 residues. The germline V gene has CDR1 MGHDK and CDR2 SYGVNS. The junction had 13 bases not matched to a gene; V was cut back by 1 base and J by 3 bases. CDR3 loop: CASSELRVDSGTKETQYF. CDR3 DNA: TGTGCCAGCAGTGAATTGAGGGTAGATAGCGGGACCAAAGAGACCCAGTACTTC. Supplemented by reference TRBV25-1 and TRBJ2-5, the full variable domain reads EADIYQTPRYLVIGTGKKITLECSQTMGHDKMYWYQQDPGMELHLIHYSYGVNSTEKGDLSSESTVSRIRTEHFPLTLESARPSHTSQYLCASSELRVDSGTKETQYFGPGTRLLVL.

This clonotype came up many times. The chain uses TRBV5-1 and TRBJ1-4; D is unclear. The CDR3 extends over 16 amino acids. The germline gives CDR1 SGHRS, CDR2 YFSETQ. Trimming stripped 3 bases from V and 4 bases from J, with 16 bases between. DNA for the CDR3: TGCGCCAGCAGCTCTCGGGGTGGCCGGCTTAATGAAAAACTGTTTTTT. Its protein is CASSSRGGRLNEKLFF.

This clonotype has more than one count but fewer than ten. The V and J genes are TRBV3-1 and TRBJ2-5; 7 bases are shared with TRBD2. The CDR3 is 13 amino acids. With 5 bases clipped from V and 4 bases from J, the junction kept 4 bases outside the gene matches. CDR1 is LGHDT, CDR2 YNNKEL, per germline (reference sequence). CDR3 nucleotide sequence: TGTGCCAGCAGCGCGGGACTATTAGAGACCCAGTACTTC. Protein product: CASSAGLLETQYF.

The chain is built from TRBV7-2 and TRBJ2-7, with a tentative D call TRBD1 (6 bases). This CDR3 contains 13 residues. CDR1 and CDR2 from the germline V gene are SGHTA and FQGNSA. Trimming removed 4 bases at V and 3 bases at J, with 10 bases between. This CDR3 reads CASSYRVFYEQYF. The DNA of the CDR3 is TGTGCCAGCAGCTACAGGGTATTCTACGAGCAGTACTTC.

The V and J genes are TRBV19 and TRBJ2-5; 14 bases are shared with TRBD2. Trimming removed 6 bases from V and 5 bases from J; junction bases left unmatched: 8. CDR1 and CDR2 from the germline V gene are LNHDA and SQIVND (reference sequence). This CDR3 region has 16 residues. The CDR3 protein is CASSRGLAGGHETQYF. The CDR3 coding sequence is TGTGCCAGTAGCCGTGGACTAGCGGGGGGCCATGAGACCCAGTACTTC.

This clonotype was seen at least ten times. The chain joins TRBV10-3 to TRBJ1-1; D possibly corresponds to TRBD1 (5 bases). The germline V gene encodes CDR1 ENHRY and CDR2 SYGVKD. V lost 6 bases, J lost 4 bases, and 6 bases lay in between. The CDR3 runs 11 residues. CDR3 region: CAIRGGTEAFF. Written as DNA, the CDR3 is TGTGCCATCAGGGGGGGCACTGAAGCTTTCTTT.

This clonotype was observed many times. The junction shows a germline mismatch at one end, possibly a read error. The chain uses TRBV10-3 and TRBJ2-1; the D is unclear. The germline V gene encodes CDR1 ENHRY and CDR2 SYGVKD. This CDR3 comprises 15 residues. The DNA of the CDR3 is TGTGCCATCAGTGATCCAAGGGTAGCCTACAATGAGCAGCTCTTC. Amino acid sequence: CAISDPRVAYNEQLF.

This clonotype has at least ten counts. DNA for the CDR3: TGTGCCAGCAGTCTAGGACAGGGGGAGTACTTC. Its translation is CASSLGQGEYF. This chain connects TRBV28 to TRBJ2-7; TRBD1 aligns across 10 bases. The V segment lost 5 bases and the J segment 11 bases; nucleotides outside the gene matches: 3. The CDR3 sequence is 11 residues long. Looked up from germline, CDR1 is MDHEN and CDR2 is SYDVKM. Drawing the rest from reference TRBV28 and TRBJ2-7, the complete variable domain is DVKVTQSSRYLVKRTGEKVFLECVQDMDHENMFWYRQDPGLGLRLIYFSYDVKMKEKGDIPEGYSVSREKKERFSLILESASTNQTSMYLCASSLGQGEYFGPGTRLTVT.

In this sample, this clonotype turned up many times. V is TRBV7-8 and J is TRBJ1-5; weak D call: TRBD1 (5 bases). The germline V gene encodes CDR1 SGHVS and CDR2 FQNEAQ. CDR3 length: 16 residues. V gave up 5 bases and J gave up 1 base, with 15 bases separating them. The CDR3 here is CASSPEGRQSNQPQHF. CDR3 nucleotides: TGTGCCAGCAGCCCAGAGGGGCGGCAAAGCAATCAGCCCCAGCATTTT.